One sample yielded the 10 T cell receptor beta chains listed below, sequenced in a study of blood T cell repertoires in COVID-19. Profiling relied on immunoSEQ multiplex PCR, and the TCRdb table lists in-frame clones only, not all of them. Of 76,000 or so clones in the sample, roughly 85% were seen once. Sequencing input: peripheral blood. Every receptor here comes from a man aged 25-45 years with acute or convalescent COVID-19.

V is TRBV3-1 (or the pseudogene TRBV3-2) and J is TRBJ1-6; tentatively, D is TRBD1 (6 bases). Germline assignment: CDR1 LGHDT and CDR2 YNNKEL (reference sequence). The CDR3 is 16 residues long. Trimming pared 6 bases from V and 9 bases from J, leaving 21 bases between. The CDR3 region has the DNA TGTGCCAGCAGGCCAACAGGGAGAACCGGTTCTTCACCCCTCCACTTT. It codes for CASRPTGRTGSSPLHF.

The chain links TRBV5-4 to TRBJ1-1; D gene ambiguous. Trimming removed 2 bases at V and 0 bases at J, with 11 bases between. Germline lookup yields CDR1 SGHNT and CDR2 YYREEE (reference sequence). This CDR3 is 15 amino acids long. CDR3 sequence: CASSLAGILNTEAFF. In DNA, the CDR3 is TGTGCCAGCAGCTTAGCCGGTATACTGAACACTGAAGCTTTCTTT.

The chain joins TRBV18 to TRBJ2-7; the match to TRBD2 covers 13 bases. CDR3 length equals 15 residues. CDR1 is KGHSH, CDR2 LQKENI, per germline. V shed 5 bases, J shed 2 bases, and the junction held 3 bases outside the gene matches. The CDR3: CASSTGLAGAYEQYF. The CDR3 DNA reads TGTGCCAGCTCAACCGGACTAGCGGGAGCCTACGAGCAGTACTTC.

The rearrangement links TRBV19 to TRBJ1-5; no reliable D call. This CDR3 spans 14 amino acids. Germline V lookup: CDR1 LNHDA, CDR2 SQIVND (reference sequence). V was trimmed by 4 bases and J by 2 bases, leaving 9 bases between them. CDR3 amino acids: CASSTSGGNQPQHF. CDR3 sequence (DNA): TGTGCCAGTAGTACTTCCGGAGGCAATCAGCCCCAGCATTTT.

Note on this clone: Relative to the germline gene, one junction end is altered; a read error may explain this. V is TRBV18 and J is TRBJ2-5; the match to TRBD1 covers 7 bases. In germline, CDR1 is KGHSH, CDR2 LQKENI. This CDR3 comprises 15 residues. CDR3 sequence (DNA): TGTGCCAGCTCACCAGCGACACGACAAGGACAGGATCAACACTTC. This sequence encodes CASSPATRQGQDQHF.

The V call is TRBV18, the J call TRBJ2-3, with a weak D call TRBD1 (6 bases). The germline V gene has CDR1 KGHSH and CDR2 LQKENI. The CDR3 is 15 amino acids. V was shortened by 1 base and J by 2 bases, with 10 bases between the two germline ends. The CDR3 nucleotides read TGTGCCAGCTCACCACAGCGGACAGCCACAGATACGCAGTATTTT. Encoded protein: CASSPQRTATDTQYF. Full variable domain (remainder filled in from reference TRBV18 and TRBJ2-3): NAGVMQNPRHLVRRRGQEARLRCSPMKGHSHVYWYRQLPEEGLKFMVYLQKENIIDESGMPKERFSAEFPKEGPSILRIQQVVRGDSAAYFCASSPQRTATDTQYFGPGTRLTVL.

The rearrangement links TRBV18 to TRBJ1-4; 8 bases are shared with TRBD1. Losses at the gene ends were 3 bases for V and 6 bases for J; bases not matched to a gene: 0. The CDR3 consists of 13 residues. The germline CDR1 and CDR2 sequences are KGHSH and LQKENI. CDR3 in DNA: TGTGCCAGCTCACCGACAGGGGATGAAAAACTGTTTTTT. Its translation is CASSPTGDEKLFF.

The chain couples TRBV7-2 to TRBJ2-7; 10 nucleotides match TRBD2. The CDR3 loop spans 14 amino acids. The germline V gene encodes CDR1 SGHTA and CDR2 FQGNSA. J was trimmed by 5 bases and V by 6 bases; bases with no gene match: 7. This chain's CDR3 is CASRAAGGSHEQYF. The CDR3 DNA follows: TGTGCCAGCAGAGCAGCGGGAGGGTCCCACGAGCAGTACTTC. Together with reference TRBV7-2 and TRBJ2-7, the CDR3 gives the full variable domain: GAGVSQSPSNKVTEKGKDVELRCDPISGHTALYWYRQSLGQGLEFLIYFQGNSAPDKSGLPSDRFSAERTGGSVSTLTIQRTQQEDSAVYLCASRAAGGSHEQYFGPGTRLTVT.

This clone was counted only a few times. The CDR3 spells CATTTGPGDEQYF. In DNA form, the CDR3 reads TGCGCCACTACGACAGGCCCAGGCGACGAGCAGTACTTC. This chain uses TRBV10-1 with TRBJ2-7; D is possibly TRBD1 (6 bases). The CDR3 is 13 amino acids. Germline CDR1 is WNHNN and CDR2 is SYGVQD (reference sequence). Trimming left V 10 bases short and J 5 bases short, with 18 bases between.

The V call is TRBV2, the J call TRBJ2-2; no clear D gene. CDR3 length: 13 amino acids. CDR1 and CDR2 from the germline V gene are SNHLY and FYNNEI. Trimming cost V 8 bases and J 0 bases, with 7 bases left between them. CDR3 sequence: CASEQANTGELFF. In DNA, the CDR3 is TGTGCCAGCGAACAAGCGAACACCGGGGAGCTGTTTTTT.